This T cell receptor (beta chain) appears in the sequencing data of a study of blood T cell repertoires in COVID-19. Across the whole study: T cells, B-cell-depleted T cells, or PBMCs supplied cDNA or gDNA.

Authors' analysis steps: From reference gene primer amplification, estimates of nucleated cell counts were derived. Profiled with immunoSEQ multiplex PCR; TCRdb holds only in-frame clones, not every one. That table is the source of V, J and clone size, and D and trimming were worked out from the DNA. The sample consists of 200,000 to 300,000 clones, approximately 91% of them appearing once. The CDR3 runs 14 residues. V lost 6 bases, J lost 0 bases, and 5 bases stayed unmatched. Germline V gene sequence: CDR1 SQVTM, CDR2 ANQGSEA. The sequencing sample was made of peripheral blood. The TCR sequence derives from a person under 30 with COVID-19, enrolled during active disease. This chain connects TRBV29-1 to TRBJ2-3; 8 bases are shared with TRBD2. CDR3 DNA: TGCAGCGTCAGACTAGCGACTAGCACAGATACGCAGTATTTT. This encodes CSVRLATSTDTQYF.